The clone carrying this T cell receptor beta chain occurred a few times. Its specificity is not known. Other DNA sequences in the same sample also yield this CDR3. Using immunoSEQ multiplex PCR, the repertoire was profiled, and TCRdb retains in-frame clones only, with some absent. Among just over 2,000,000 clones listed, around 96% were seen once. The sample belongs to a study of shared clonotypes between healthy human individuals. Study information: In total, the donors were two women and a few men aged 18 to 49. Study-wide results and limits: How much donors shared clonotypes was expected to be affected by sequencing depth. Sampling included only blood; tissue repertoires likely differ.

Naive CD8 cells lacked CD45RO and underwent positive selection for CCR7, leaving out terminally differentiated effector memory CD45RA+ cells. V shed 4 bases and J 4 bases; nucleotides not matched to a gene: 1. CDR3 length: 14 amino acids. Germline CDR1 and CDR2: MNHEY and SVGAGI. The gene calls are TRBV6-5 and TRBJ1-5; 10 positions agree with TRBD1. This TCR came from a man aged 18 to 29 in good health. Sequencing used naive CD8+ T cells sorted from blood. As DNA, the CDR3 is TGTGCCAGCAGTTTGGGACAGGGGAATCAGCCCCAGCATTTT. This sequence encodes CASSLGQGNQPQHF.